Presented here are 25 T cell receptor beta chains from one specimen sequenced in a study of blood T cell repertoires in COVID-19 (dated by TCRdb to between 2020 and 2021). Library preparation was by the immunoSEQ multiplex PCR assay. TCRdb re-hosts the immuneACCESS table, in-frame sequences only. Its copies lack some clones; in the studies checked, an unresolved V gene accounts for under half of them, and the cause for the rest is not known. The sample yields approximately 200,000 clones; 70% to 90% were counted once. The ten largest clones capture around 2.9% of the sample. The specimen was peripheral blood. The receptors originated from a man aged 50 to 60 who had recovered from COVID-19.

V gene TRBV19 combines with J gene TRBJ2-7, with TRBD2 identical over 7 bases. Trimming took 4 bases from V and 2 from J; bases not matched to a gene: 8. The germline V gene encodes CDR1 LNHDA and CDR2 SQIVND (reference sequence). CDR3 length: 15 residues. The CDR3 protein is CASSTQSGVTYEQYF. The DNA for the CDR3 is TGTGCCAGTAGTACACAAAGCGGGGTGACCTACGAGCAGTACTTC. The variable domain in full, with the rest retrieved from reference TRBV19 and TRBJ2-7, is DGGITQSPKYLFRKEGQNVTLSCEQNLNHDAMYWYRQDPGQGLRLIYYSQIVNDFQKGDIAEGYSVSREKKESFPLTVTSAQKNPTAFYLCASSTQSGVTYEQYFGPGTRLTVT.

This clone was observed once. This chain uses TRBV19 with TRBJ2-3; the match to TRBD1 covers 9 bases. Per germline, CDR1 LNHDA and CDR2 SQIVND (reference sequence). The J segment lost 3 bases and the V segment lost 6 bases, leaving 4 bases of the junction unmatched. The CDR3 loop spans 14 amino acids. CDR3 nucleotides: TGTGCCAGTAGCCATGGACAGGGGACAGATACGCAGTATTTT. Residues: CASSHGQGTDTQYF. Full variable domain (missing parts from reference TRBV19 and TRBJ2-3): DGGITQSPKYLFRKEGQNVTLSCEQNLNHDAMYWYRQDPGQGLRLIYYSQIVNDFQKGDIAEGYSVSREKKESFPLTVTSAQKNPTAFYLCASSHGQGTDTQYFGPGTRLTVL.

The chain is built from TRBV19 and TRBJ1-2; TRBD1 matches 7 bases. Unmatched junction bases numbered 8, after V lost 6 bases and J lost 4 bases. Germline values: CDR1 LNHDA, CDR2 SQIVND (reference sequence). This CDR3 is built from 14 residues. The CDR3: CASRRGGQTYGYTF. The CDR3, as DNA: TGTGCCAGTAGAAGAGGGGGCCAAACCTATGGCTACACCTTC.

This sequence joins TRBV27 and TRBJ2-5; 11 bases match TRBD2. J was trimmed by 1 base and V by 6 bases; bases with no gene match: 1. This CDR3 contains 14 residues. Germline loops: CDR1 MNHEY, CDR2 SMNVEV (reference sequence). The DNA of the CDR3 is TGTGCCAGCAGACTAGCGGGAGTCCAAGAGACCCAGTACTTC. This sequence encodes CASRLAGVQETQYF.

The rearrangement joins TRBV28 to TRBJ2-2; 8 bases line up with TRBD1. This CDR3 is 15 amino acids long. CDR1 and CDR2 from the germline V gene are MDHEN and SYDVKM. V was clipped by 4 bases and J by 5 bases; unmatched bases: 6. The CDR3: CASSSTGQGTGELFF. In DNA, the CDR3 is TGTGCCAGCAGTTCTACTGGACAGGGTACCGGGGAGCTGTTTTTT.

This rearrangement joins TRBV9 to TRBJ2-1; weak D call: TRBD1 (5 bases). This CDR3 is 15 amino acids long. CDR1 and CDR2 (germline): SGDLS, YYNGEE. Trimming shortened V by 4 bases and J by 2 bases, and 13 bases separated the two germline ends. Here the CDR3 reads CASSPDTHPYNEQFF. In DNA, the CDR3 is TGTGCCAGCAGCCCGGACACCCACCCCTACAATGAGCAGTTCTTC.

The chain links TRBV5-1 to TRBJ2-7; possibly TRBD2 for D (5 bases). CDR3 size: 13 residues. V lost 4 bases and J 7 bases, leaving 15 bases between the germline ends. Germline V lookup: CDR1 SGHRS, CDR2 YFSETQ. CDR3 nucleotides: TGCGCCAGCAGCCCCTGGGAGAACTGGGAGCAGTACTTC. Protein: CASSPWENWEQYF.

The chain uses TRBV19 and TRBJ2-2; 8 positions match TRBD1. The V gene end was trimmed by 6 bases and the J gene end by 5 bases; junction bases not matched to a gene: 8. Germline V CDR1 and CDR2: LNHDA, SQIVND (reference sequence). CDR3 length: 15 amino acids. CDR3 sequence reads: CASRSGQGRTGELFF. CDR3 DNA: TGTGCCAGTAGATCTGGACAGGGCCGGACCGGGGAGCTGTTTTTT. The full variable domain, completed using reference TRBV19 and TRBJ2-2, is DGGITQSPKYLFRKEGQNVTLSCEQNLNHDAMYWYRQDPGQGLRLIYYSQIVNDFQKGDIAEGYSVSREKKESFPLTVTSAQKNPTAFYLCASRSGQGRTGELFFGEGSRLTVL.

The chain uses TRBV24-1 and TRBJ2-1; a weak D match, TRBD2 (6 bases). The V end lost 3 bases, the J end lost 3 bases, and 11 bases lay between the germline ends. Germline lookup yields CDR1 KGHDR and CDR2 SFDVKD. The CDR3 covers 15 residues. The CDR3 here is CATSDGGTFYNEQFF. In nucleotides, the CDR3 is TGTGCCACCAGTGATGGCGGGACCTTCTACAATGAGCAGTTCTTC.

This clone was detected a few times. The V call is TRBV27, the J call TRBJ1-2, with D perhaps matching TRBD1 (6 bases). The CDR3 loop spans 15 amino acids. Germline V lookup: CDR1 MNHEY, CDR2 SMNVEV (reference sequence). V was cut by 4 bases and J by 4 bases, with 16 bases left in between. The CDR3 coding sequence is TGTGCCAGCAGTTCAATGGACAGATTAGCCTATGGCTACACCTTC. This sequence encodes CASSSMDRLAYGYTF.

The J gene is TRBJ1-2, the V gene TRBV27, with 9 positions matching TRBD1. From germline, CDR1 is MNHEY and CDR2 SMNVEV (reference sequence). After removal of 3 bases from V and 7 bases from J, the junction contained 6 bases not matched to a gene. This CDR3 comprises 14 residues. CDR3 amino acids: CASSFRDRVGGYTF. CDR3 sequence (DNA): TGTGCCAGCAGTTTCCGGGACAGGGTTGGTGGCTACACCTTC.

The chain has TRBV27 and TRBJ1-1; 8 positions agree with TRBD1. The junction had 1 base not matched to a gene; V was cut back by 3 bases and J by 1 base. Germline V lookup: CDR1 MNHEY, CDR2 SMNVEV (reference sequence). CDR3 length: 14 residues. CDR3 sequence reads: CASSFDRGNTEAFF. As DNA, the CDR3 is TGTGCCAGCAGTTTTGACAGGGGGAACACTGAAGCTTTCTTT.

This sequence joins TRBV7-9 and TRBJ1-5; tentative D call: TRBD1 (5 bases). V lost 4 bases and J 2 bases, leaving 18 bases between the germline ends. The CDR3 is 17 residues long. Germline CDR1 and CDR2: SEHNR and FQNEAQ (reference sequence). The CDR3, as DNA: TGTGCCAGCAGCTCCGCGGGGCTAATAGGCGGCAATCAGCCCCAGCATTTT. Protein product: CASSSAGLIGGNQPQHF.

The CDR3 protein is CASSVGRLRETQYF. The CDR3, as DNA: TGTGCCAGCAGCGTAGGGAGATTGCGAGAGACCCAGTACTTC. The chain combines TRBV9 with TRBJ2-5; D not resolved. V was trimmed by 0 bases and J by 4 bases, leaving 10 bases between them. Germline CDR1 SGDLS, CDR2 YYNGEE. The CDR3 length is 14 residues.

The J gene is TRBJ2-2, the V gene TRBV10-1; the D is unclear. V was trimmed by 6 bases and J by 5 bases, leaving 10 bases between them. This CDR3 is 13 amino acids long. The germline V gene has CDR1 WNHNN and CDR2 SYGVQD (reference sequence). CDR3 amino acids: CASRQGETGELFF. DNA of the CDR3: TGCGCCAGCAGACAAGGAGAAACCGGGGAGCTGTTTTTT.

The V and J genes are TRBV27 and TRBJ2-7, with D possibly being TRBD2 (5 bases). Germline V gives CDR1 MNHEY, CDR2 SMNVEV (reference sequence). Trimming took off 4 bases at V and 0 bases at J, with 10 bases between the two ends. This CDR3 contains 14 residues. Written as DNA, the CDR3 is TGTGCCAGCAGTTCTACGGGAAGCTCCTACGAGCAGTACTTC. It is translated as CASSSTGSSYEQYF.

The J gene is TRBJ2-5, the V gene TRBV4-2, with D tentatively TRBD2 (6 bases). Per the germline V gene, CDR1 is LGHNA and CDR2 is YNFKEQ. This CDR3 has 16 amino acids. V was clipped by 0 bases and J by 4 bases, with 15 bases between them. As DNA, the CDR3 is TGTGCCAGCAGCCAAGAGACTAGTGAGGCGCGAGAGACCCAGTACTTC. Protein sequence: CASSQETSEARETQYF.

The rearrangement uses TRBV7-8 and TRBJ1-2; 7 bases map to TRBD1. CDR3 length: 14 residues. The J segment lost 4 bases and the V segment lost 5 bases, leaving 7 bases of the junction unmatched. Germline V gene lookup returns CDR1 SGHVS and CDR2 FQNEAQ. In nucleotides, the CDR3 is TGTGCCAGCAGCCATCGGACAGGACCCTATGGCTACACCTTC. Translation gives CASSHRTGPYGYTF.

CDR3 protein: CASRGGKVNQPQHF. The CDR3 DNA reads TGTGCCAGTAGGGGGGGGAAAGTAAATCAGCCCCAGCATTTT. The chain recombines TRBV19 with TRBJ1-5, with D perhaps TRBD1 (5 bases). The CDR3 is 14 amino acids. CDR1 is LNHDA and CDR2 is SQIVND in the germline V gene (reference sequence). Trimming left V 6 bases short and J 4 bases short, with 13 bases between.

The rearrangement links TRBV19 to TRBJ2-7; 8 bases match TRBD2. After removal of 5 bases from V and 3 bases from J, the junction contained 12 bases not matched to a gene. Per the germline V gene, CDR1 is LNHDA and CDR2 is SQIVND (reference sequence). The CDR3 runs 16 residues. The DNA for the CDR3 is TGTGCCAGTAGTGACAACTTGAGCGGGAGCCTCTACGAGCAGTACTTC. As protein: CASSDNLSGSLYEQYF.

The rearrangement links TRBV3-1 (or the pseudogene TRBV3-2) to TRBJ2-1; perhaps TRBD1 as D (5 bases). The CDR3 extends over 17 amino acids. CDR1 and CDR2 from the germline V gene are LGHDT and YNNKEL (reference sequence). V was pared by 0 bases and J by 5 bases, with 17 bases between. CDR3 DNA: TGTGCCAGCAGCCAAGATCTCGCACGACAGCCCCACAATGAGCAGTTCTTC. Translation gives CASSQDLARQPHNEQFF.

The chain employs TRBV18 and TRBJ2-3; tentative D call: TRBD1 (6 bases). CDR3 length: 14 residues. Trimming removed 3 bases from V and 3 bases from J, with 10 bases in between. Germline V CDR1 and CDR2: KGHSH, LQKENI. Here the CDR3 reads CASSPGRGTDTQYF. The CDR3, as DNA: TGTGCCAGCTCACCGGGCAGGGGTACAGATACGCAGTATTTT.

The CDR3 is CASSPRSGSGEAFF. The CDR3, as DNA: TGTGCCAGCTCACCGCGCTCAGGGTCCGGTGAAGCTTTCTTT. The rearrangement uses TRBV18 and TRBJ1-1; TRBD1 is a possible D gene (5 bases). Trimming took 3 bases from V and 7 from J, leaving 15 bases between them. The CDR3 is made up of 14 amino acids. Germline V gives CDR1 KGHSH, CDR2 LQKENI.

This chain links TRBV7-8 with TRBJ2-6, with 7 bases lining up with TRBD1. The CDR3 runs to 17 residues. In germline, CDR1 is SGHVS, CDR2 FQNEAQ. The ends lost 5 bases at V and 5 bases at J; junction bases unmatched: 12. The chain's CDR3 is CASSVGTATLRANVLTF. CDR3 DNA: TGTGCCAGCAGCGTCGGGACAGCCACCCTGAGGGCCAACGTCCTGACTTTC.

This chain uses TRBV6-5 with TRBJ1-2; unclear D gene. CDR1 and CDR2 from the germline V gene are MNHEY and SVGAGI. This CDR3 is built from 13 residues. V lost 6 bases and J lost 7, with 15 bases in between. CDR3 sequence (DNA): TGTGCCAGCAGGGTACGGTCGATCACTGGCTACACCTTC. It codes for CASRVRSITGYTF.